This T cell receptor (beta chain) derives from a study of blood T cell repertoires in COVID-19. Study background: Some COVID-19 samples were acute and others convalescent; all came from the United States, Italy and Spain.

V shed 4 bases and J shed 4 bases, with 11 bases lying between them. Germline V gives CDR1 LNHDA, CDR2 SQIVND (reference sequence). This CDR3 has 13 residues. Sequenced by immunoSEQ multiplex PCR; TCRdb stores in-frame clones only, minus some. The sample records approximately 150,000 clones, around 90% being singletons. The clonotype comes from a man aged 50 or older who had recovered from COVID-19. This rearrangement joins TRBV19 to TRBJ2-7; D may be TRBD2 (5 bases). Input material: peripheral blood. The CDR3 protein is CASSRASSYEQYF. The CDR3 DNA reads TGTGCCAGTAGTAGGGCTAGCAGTTACGAGCAGTACTTC. The complete variable domain, with remaining parts taken from reference TRBV19 and TRBJ2-7, reads DGGITQSPKYLFRKEGQNVTLSCEQNLNHDAMYWYRQDPGQGLRLIYYSQIVNDFQKGDIAEGYSVSREKKESFPLTVTSAQKNPTAFYLCASSRASSYEQYFGPGTRLTVT.